This is a list of T cell receptor beta chains from one sample in a study of T-cell reconstitution after alpha-beta-depleted transplantation in children. Each CDR3 protein gets one entry after TCRdb re-called the PCR reads with MiXCR. Among about 500,000 distinct CDR3 sequences listed, approximately 32% were seen once. Specimen: PBMCs from the stem cell graft donor, collected from the stem cell graft. The receptors here all came from a human donor who donated a stem cell graft to a child with aplastic anemia. Each CDR3 is given with its conserved first and last residue. A D gene is named only where the DNA matches it firmly. Expanded clones are given a class, and other clones once, few, many or no size at all.

D,size,V,J,CDR3,DNA
.,.,TRBV4-2,TRBJ2-3,CASSPAQGPDTQYF,TGTGCCAGCAGCCCTGCGCAGGGCCCAGATACGCAGTATTTT
.,few,TRBV7-2,TRBJ2-1,CASSLEGNRQFF,TGTGCCAGCAGCTTAGAGGGAAATAGGCAGTTCTTC
.,few,TRBV5-1,TRBJ1-6,CASGDPDRGSPLHF,TGCGCCAGCGGGGACCCGGATCGAGGTTCACCCCTCCACTTT
.,.,TRBV19,TRBJ1-5,CASSQTGVSNQPQHF,TGTGCCAGTAGTCAGACAGGAGTTAGCAATCAGCCCCAGCATTTT
.,.,TRBV19,TRBJ1-4,CASSIERNEKLFF,TGTGCCAGTAGTATTGAAAGGAATGAAAAACTGTTTTTT
.,.,TRBV5-1,TRBJ1-1,CASSLAGTAVEAFF,TGCGCCAGCAGCTTGGCGGGGACGGCAGTTGAAGCTTTCTTT
.,few,TRBV18,TRBJ2-3,CASSGSDTQYF,TGTGCCAGCTCAGGGTCAGATACGCAGTATTTT
.,.,TRBV5-1,TRBJ1-3,CASREDGNTIYF,TGCGCCAGCAGAGAGGACGGAAACACCATATATTTT
.,.,TRBV27,TRBJ2-3,CASSLTPLYDTQYF,TGTGCCAGCAGTTTAACCCCGTTGTATGATACGCAGTATTTT
.,few,TRBV12-3/TRBV12-4,TRBJ2-1,CASSWDTRSNEQFF,TGTGCCAGCAGTTGGGACACACGGAGCAATGAGCAGTTCTTC
TRBD1,.,TRBV18,TRBJ2-3,CASSPPGGLDTQYF,TGTGCCAGCTCACCACCAGGGGGCTTGGATACGCAGTATTTT
TRBD2,.,TRBV7-2,TRBJ2-3,CASSLASASGRADTQYF,TGTGCCAGCAGCTTAGCGAGCGCTAGCGGGAGGGCCGATACGCAGTATTTT
.,few,TRBV20-1,TRBJ2-1,CSARSPEDLYNEQFF,TGCAGTGCTAGATCCCCGGAGGACCTCTACAATGAGCAGTTCTTC
.,few,TRBV20-1,TRBJ1-5,CSARSQGRGNQPQHF,TGCAGTGCTAGGTCCCAGGGGAGGGGAAATCAGCCCCAGCATTTT
.,few,TRBV28,TRBJ1-3,CASSLWARNSGNTIYF,TGTGCCAGCAGTTTATGGGCCAGAAACTCTGGAAACACCATATATTTT
.,.,TRBV24-1,TRBJ2-5,CATSDHQETQYF,TGTGCCACCAGTGACCACCAAGAGACCCAGTACTTC
TRBD1,few,TRBV20-1,TRBJ1-6,CSAPGTGDSPLHF,TGCAGTGCTCCCGGGACAGGAGATTCACCCCTCCACTTT
TRBD1,.,TRBV20-1,TRBJ1-2,CRAGGDYGYTF,TGCAGGGCAGGGGGTGACTATGGCTACACCTTC
.,.,TRBV20-1,TRBJ1-1,CSARVPGADTEAYF,TGCAGTGCTAGAGTCCCCGGGGCGGACACTGAAGCTTACTTT
.,few,TRBV4-3,TRBJ2-1,CASSQEGGLNYNEQFF,TGCGCCAGCAGCCAAGAGGGTGGCCTAAACTACAATGAGCAGTTCTTC
TRBD1,.,TRBV19,TRBJ2-2,CASSGQGGRVGGELFF,TGTGCCAGTAGTGGACAGGGAGGTCGAGTTGGCGGGGAGCTGTTTTTT
TRBD1,.,TRBV5-1,TRBJ2-3,CASSWSDRGPTKDKQYF,TGCGCCAGCAGCTGGTCCGACAGGGGGCCTACTAAAGATAAGCAGTATTTT
.,.,TRBV5-5,TRBJ1-5,CASSQDILLAQPQHF,TGTGCCAGCAGCCAGGATATTCTCCTGGCTCAGCCCCAGCATTTT
TRBD1,few,TRBV5-1,TRBJ1-1,CASGTGGAAEAFF,TGCGCCAGCGGAACAGGGGGAGCGGCTGAAGCTTTCTTT
.,.,TRBV7-2,TRBJ2-5,CASSLGGGGRTQYF,TGTGCCAGCAGCTTAGGAGGCGGCGGCAGGACCCAGTACTTC
TRBD2,once,TRBV24-1,TRBJ2-1,CATSDPGLADSDEQFF,TGTGCCACCAGTGACCCGGGACTAGCGGATTCCGATGAGCAGTTCTTC
.,.,TRBV5-5,TRBJ2-1,CASSLRGEGYNEQFF,TGTGCCAGCAGCTTGAGAGGCGAGGGCTACAATGAGCAGTTCTTC
.,few,TRBV5-1,TRBJ2-2,CASSLSGDLAGELFF,TGCGCCAGCAGCTTATCGGGGGATCTGGCCGGGGAGCTGTTTTTT
TRBD1,few,TRBV30,TRBJ2-7,CAWATGERYEQYF,TGTGCCTGGGCGACAGGGGAACGGTACGAGCAGTACTTC
.,.,TRBV5-1,TRBJ2-3,CASSWQERAVTDTQYF,TGCGCCAGCAGCTGGCAGGAGCGAGCCGTCACAGATACGCAGTATTTT
TRBD2,few,TRBV10-3,TRBJ2-7,CAIRPVSGNYEQYF,TGTGCCATCAGACCCGTGAGCGGGAACTACGAGCAGTACTTC
.,.,TRBV19,TRBJ1-1,CASSVRFSGTEAFF,TGTGCCAGTAGTGTCCGGTTCTCGGGGACTGAAGCTTTCTTT
.,few,TRBV10-3,TRBJ2-1,CAMARSGVNEQFF,TGTGCCATGGCCCGGTCGGGGGTCAATGAGCAGTTCTTC
.,.,TRBV29-1,TRBJ1-2,CSVEEPGHGYTF,TGCAGCGTTGAAGAACCCGGCCATGGCTACACCTTC
.,.,TRBV12-5,TRBJ1-5,CASGLSQPQHF,TGTGCTAGTGGTTTGAGCCAGCCCCAGCATTTT
TRBD1,few,TRBV28,TRBJ1-3,CASRGTGGADTIYF,TGTGCCAGCAGGGGGACAGGGGGCGCGGACACCATATATTTT
TRBD1,.,TRBV15,TRBJ2-4,CATSRDAQGAAKNIQYF,TGTGCCACCAGCAGAGATGCGCAGGGGGCGGCCAAAAACATTCAGTACTTC